This TCR beta chain was sequenced for a study of shared clonotypes between healthy human individuals. Study-level findings and limits: In the sorted subsets, rarefaction showed sequencing was incomplete despite large depth.

Of note for this clone: Its antigen is still unknown.

Deep-level settings were used for running the assay. Several immunoSEQ 96-well plates shared each subset's DNA, each plate a replicate. Clones were read by immunoSEQ multiplex PCR, and TCRdb kept only the in-frame ones, dropping some. The data show a few million clones, just over 90% seen once. The CDR3 consists of 15 residues. From germline, CDR1 is SGHNT and CDR2 YYREEE (reference sequence). The junction had 5 bases not matched to a gene; V was cut back by 2 bases and J by 2 bases. Sequences were obtained from naive CD4+ T cells from PBMCs. The subset was: CD45RA+ positively selected. The TCR comes from a man aged 18 to 30 in good health. Some clones in this sample may be carry-over from other donors' samples. The genes are TRBV5-4 and TRBJ2-7; 9 positions agree with TRBD1. The CDR3 protein is CASSFSDRGAYEQYF. The CDR3 nucleotides read TGTGCCAGCAGCTTTTCCGACAGGGGGGCCTACGAGCAGTACTTC.